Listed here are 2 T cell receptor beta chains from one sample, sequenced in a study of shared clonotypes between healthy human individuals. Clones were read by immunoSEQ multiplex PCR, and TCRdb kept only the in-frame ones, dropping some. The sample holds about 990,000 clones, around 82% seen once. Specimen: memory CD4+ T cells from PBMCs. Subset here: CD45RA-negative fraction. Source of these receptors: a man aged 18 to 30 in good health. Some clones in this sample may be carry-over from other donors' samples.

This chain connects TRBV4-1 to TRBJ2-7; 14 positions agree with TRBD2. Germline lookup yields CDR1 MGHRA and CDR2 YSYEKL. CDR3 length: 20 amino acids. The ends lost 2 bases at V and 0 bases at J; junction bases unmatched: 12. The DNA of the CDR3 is TGCGCCAGCAGCCAAAAGGGAACCGGACTAGCGGGAGGTTACTCCTACGAGCAGTACTTC. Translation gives CASSQKGTGLAGGYSYEQYF.

DNA for the CDR3: TGTGCCAGCAGCCAACACTCCGGGGCGGGAGGGGTGAATGAGCAGTTCTTC. It is translated as CASSQHSGAGGVNEQFF. The chain is built from TRBV4-2 and TRBJ2-1, with 9 bases fitting TRBD2. Germline CDR1 and CDR2: LGHNA and YNFKEQ. The CDR3 is made up of 17 amino acids. Trimming cost V 2 bases and J 7 bases; bases outside gene matches: 12.